This T cell receptor (beta chain) was found in a study of blood T cells in healthy people across ages. Study-level points and caveats: Naive T cell percentage showed a strong correlation with the diversity of TCR beta.

For the second PCR, which ran for roughly 7 to 11 cycles, a sample-barcoded 5' primer and a J-beta primer mix were used. One entry per CDR3 protein, called by TCRdb with MiXCR from the 5' RACE reads. In the table there are 550,000 to 750,000 distinct CDR3 sequences, 20% to 25% of which are singletons. CDR3 size: 16 residues. V lost 7 bases to trimming and J lost 0 bases; unmatched junction nucleotides: 6. Germline CDR1 and CDR2: WSHSY and SAAADI. A few counts support this clonotype. The antigen is undetermined. The donors, aged roughly 6 to 95, were healthy Caucasians from Russia. The authors extracted at least 5.5 micrograms of total RNA per sample.

The sample consisted of blood. This TCR derives from a man between 65 and 85 years old in good health. The chain joins TRBV10-2 to TRBJ2-7, with 13 bases lining up with TRBD2. The DNA for the CDR3 is TGCGCCAGCAAACGACTAGCGGGAGGTATCTCCTACGAGCAGTACTTC. It codes for CASKRLAGGISYEQYF.